Listed below are T cell receptor beta chains from one sample, sequenced in a study of blood T cell repertoires in COVID-19. TCRdb keeps only in-frame clones here, not all; method: immunoSEQ multiplex PCR. The table includes about 98,000 clones, roughly 82% detected once. Sequencing was carried out using peripheral blood. All receptors derive from a man aged 70-80 years with active or convalescent COVID-19. Each CDR3 is given with its conserved first and last residue. The D gene is left open where the match is weak. Clone size is not always given. Where it is, it says once, few, many or a class for expanded clones.

V	D	J	size	DNA	CDR3
TRBV18	-	TRBJ2-5	-	TGTGCCAGCTCACCATTAAGTGGGACTCTCATAACGGAGACCCAGTACTTC	CASSPLSGTLITETQYF
TRBV6-5	-	TRBJ1-1	-	TGTGCCAGCAGTTACGGGCAATATAGAAGGACTGAAGCTTTCTTT	CASSYGQYRRTEAFF
TRBV5-1	TRBD1	TRBJ2-1	-	TGCGCCAGCAGCCCTGGACAGGGCAATGAGCAGTTCTTC	CASSPGQGNEQFF
TRBV5-6	TRBD1	TRBJ1-1	few	TGTGCCAGCAGCTTGTTGGCCCTAGTAGGGACAGTAAACACTGAAGCTTTCTTT	CASSLLALVGTVNTEAFF
TRBV18	-	TRBJ1-6	once	TGTGCCAGCTCACCACGTGGGGGGAGTTCCTATAATTCACCCCTCCACTTT	CASSPRGGSSYNSPLHF
TRBV11-3	-	TRBJ2-2	-	TGTGCCAGCAGCAAACTTGGAGCGGGCCGACGTGGGACCGGGGAGCTGTTTTTT	CASSKLGAGRRGTGELFF
TRBV5-1	-	TRBJ1-1	-	TGCGCCAGCAGCTTGGGGGGAGCGAACACTGAAGCTTTCTTT	CASSLGGANTEAFF
TRBV14	-	TRBJ1-2	-	TGTGCCAGCAGCCAGGGCTGGAGGGCTGGCTACACCTTC	CASSQGWRAGYTF
TRBV11-2	TRBD2	TRBJ2-5	-	TGTGCCAGCAGCCTGTGGGACTACCCGACCCAAGAGACCCAGTACTTC	CASSLWDYPTQETQYF
TRBV12-3/TRBV12-4	-	TRBJ1-1	-	TGTGCCAGCAGTTCGGACAGAGGAGCTTTCTTT	CASSSDRGAFF
TRBV25-1	-	TRBJ2-6	-	TGTGCCAGCAGTGAATATAGGGGAACTCCATCTGGGGCCAACGTCCTGACTTTC	CASSEYRGTPSGANVLTF
TRBV7-9	TRBD2	TRBJ2-3	-	TGTGCCAGCAGCCGTAGCGGGGGGGCAGGAGATACGCAGTATTTT	CASSRSGGAGDTQYF
TRBV9	-	TRBJ2-7	-	TGTGCCAGCAGTCACGGACAGCCTGGCGAGCAGTACTTC	CASSHGQPGEQYF
TRBV15	-	TRBJ1-3	once	TGTGCCACCAGCAGCGTAACAGGCATTGCTGGAAACACCATATATTTT	CATSSVTGIAGNTIYF
TRBV29-1	TRBD2	TRBJ2-3	-	TGCAGCGTTGATCGGTCTCGGACTAGCGGGGGGGCCGGAGATACGCAGTATTTT	CSVDRSRTSGGAGDTQYF
TRBV2	TRBD1	TRBJ1-2	-	TGTGCCAGCCAGACAGGGGGCGTTGGCTACACCTTC	CASQTGGVGYTF